The TCR beta chain described here comes from a study of blood T cell repertoires in COVID-19. Turning to the study itself: The analysed material was cDNA or gDNA that came from T cells, B-cell-depleted T cells, or PBMCs.

Each participant's cohort was designated according to participant-reported clinical history. TCRdb keeps only in-frame clones here, not all; method: immunoSEQ multiplex PCR. This table has about 200,000 clones, 84% appearing once. The CDR3 is 13 amino acids. V was clipped by 4 bases and J by 1 base, with 7 bases between them. V usage is TRBV12-3 or TRBV12-4 and J usage is TRBJ1-1; D is possibly TRBD1 (5 bases). The sequencing input was PBMCs or T cells enriched from blood (not recorded which). This TCR came from a woman under 40 who had been exposed to COVID-19. The chain's CDR3 is CASSWTPNTEAFF. In DNA form, the CDR3 reads TGTGCCAGCAGTTGGACACCGAACACTGAAGCTTTCTTT.